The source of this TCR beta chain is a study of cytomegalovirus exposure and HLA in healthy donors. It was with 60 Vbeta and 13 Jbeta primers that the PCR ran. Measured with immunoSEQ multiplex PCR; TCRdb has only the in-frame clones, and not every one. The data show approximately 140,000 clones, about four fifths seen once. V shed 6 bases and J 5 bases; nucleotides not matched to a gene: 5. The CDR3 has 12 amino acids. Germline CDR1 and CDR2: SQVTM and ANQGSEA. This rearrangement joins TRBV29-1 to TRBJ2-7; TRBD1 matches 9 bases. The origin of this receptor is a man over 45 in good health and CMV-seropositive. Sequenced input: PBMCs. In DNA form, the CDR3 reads TGCAGCGTGCTGGGGACAGGGAACGAGCAGTACTTC. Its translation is CSVLGTGNEQYF.